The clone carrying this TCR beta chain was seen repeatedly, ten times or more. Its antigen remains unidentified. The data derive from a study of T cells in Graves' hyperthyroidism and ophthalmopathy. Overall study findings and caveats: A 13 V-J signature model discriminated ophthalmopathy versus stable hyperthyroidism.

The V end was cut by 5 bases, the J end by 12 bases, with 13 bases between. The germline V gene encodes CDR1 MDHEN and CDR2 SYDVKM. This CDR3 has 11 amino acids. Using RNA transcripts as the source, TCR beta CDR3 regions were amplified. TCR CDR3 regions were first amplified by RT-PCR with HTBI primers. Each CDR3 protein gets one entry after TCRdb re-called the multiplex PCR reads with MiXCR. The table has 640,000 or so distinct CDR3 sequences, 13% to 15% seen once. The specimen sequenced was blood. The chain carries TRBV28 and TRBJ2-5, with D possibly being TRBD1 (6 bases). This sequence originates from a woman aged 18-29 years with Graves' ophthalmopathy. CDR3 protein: CASSQQGNEYF. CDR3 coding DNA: TGTGCCAGCAGTCAACAGGGAAACGAGTACTTC. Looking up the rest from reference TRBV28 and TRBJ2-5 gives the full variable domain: DVKVTQSSRYLVKRTGEKVFLECVQDMDHENMFWYRQDPGLGLRLIYFSYDVKMKEKGDIPEGYSVSREKKERFSLILESASTNQTSMYLCASSQQGNEYFGPGTRLLVL.